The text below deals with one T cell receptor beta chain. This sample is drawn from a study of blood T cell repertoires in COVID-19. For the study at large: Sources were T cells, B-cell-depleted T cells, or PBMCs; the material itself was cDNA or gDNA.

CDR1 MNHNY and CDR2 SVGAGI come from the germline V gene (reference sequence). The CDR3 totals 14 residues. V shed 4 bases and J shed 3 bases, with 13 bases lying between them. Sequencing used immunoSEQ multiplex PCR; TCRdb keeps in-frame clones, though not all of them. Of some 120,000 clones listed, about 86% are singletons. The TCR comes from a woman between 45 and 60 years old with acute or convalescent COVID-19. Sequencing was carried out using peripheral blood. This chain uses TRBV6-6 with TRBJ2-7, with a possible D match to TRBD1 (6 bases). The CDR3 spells CASSFKDSVYEQYF. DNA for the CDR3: TGTGCCAGCAGTTTTAAGGACAGCGTCTACGAGCAGTACTTC.